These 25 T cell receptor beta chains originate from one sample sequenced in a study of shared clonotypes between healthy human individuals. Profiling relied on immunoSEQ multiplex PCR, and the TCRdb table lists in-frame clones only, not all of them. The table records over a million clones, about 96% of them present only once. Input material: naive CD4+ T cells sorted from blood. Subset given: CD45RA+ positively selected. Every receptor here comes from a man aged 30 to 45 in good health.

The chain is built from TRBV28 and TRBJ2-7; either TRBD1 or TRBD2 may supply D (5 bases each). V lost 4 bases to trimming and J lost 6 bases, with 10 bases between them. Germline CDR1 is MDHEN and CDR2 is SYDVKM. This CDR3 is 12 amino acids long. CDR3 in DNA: TGTGCCAGCAGTTGGGACGGGGTCGAGCAGTACTTC. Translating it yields CASSWDGVEQYF.

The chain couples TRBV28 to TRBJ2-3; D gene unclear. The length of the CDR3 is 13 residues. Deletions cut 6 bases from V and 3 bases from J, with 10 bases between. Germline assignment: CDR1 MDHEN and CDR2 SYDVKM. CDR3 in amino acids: CASRVGATDTQYF. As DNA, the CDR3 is TGTGCCAGCAGGGTGGGTGCGACAGATACGCAGTATTTT.

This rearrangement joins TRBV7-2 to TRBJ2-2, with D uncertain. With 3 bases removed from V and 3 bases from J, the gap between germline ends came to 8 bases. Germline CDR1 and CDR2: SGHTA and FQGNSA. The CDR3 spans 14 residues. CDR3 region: CASSFGTYTGELFF. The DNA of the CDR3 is TGTGCCAGCAGCTTCGGCACTTACACCGGGGAGCTGTTTTTT.

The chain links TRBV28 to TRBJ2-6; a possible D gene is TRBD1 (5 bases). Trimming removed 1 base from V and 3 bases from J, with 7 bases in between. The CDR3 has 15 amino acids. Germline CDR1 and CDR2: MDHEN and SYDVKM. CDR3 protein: CASSLLGVGANVLTF. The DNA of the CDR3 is TGTGCCAGCAGTTTATTAGGGGTTGGGGCCAACGTCCTGACTTTC.

The CDR3 region is CASSIDTSGYYEQYF. In DNA, the CDR3 is TGTGCCAGTAGTATAGACACTAGCGGGTACTACGAGCAGTACTTC. The chain has TRBV19 and TRBJ2-7; 9 nucleotides agree with TRBD2. The CDR3 contains 15 residues. The junction had 3 bases not matched to a gene; V was cut back by 0 bases and J by 3 bases. Germline assignment: CDR1 LNHDA and CDR2 SQIVND (reference sequence).

In DNA form, the CDR3 reads TGCGCCAGCAGTGGTCGTCCGGGACTAGCGGTTACCTACGAGCAGTACTTC. Protein sequence: CASSGRPGLAVTYEQYF. The chain employs TRBV10-2 and TRBJ2-7; 11 nucleotides line up with TRBD2. V lost 4 bases to trimming and J lost 2 bases; unmatched junction nucleotides: 10. Germline CDR1 and CDR2: WSHSY and SAAADI. The CDR3 contains 17 residues.

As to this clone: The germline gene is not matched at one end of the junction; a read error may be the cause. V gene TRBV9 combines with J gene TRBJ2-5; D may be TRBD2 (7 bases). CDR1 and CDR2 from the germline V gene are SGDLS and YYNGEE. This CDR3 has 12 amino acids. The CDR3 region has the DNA TGTGCCAGCAGCCCAGTGGCGGGGGCATTGGACTTC. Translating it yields CASSPVAGALDF.

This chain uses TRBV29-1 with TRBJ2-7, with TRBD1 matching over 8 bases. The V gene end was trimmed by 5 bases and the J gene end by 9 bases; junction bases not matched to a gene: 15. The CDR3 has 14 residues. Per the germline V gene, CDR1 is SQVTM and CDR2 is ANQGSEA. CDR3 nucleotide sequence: TGCAGCGTTTACCTTTCTGGGCCCGGGACAGGGCAGTACTTC. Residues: CSVYLSGPGTGQYF.

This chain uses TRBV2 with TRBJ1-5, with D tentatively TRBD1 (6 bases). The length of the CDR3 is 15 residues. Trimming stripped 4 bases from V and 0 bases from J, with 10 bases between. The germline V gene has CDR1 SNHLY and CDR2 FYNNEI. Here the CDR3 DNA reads TGTGCCAGCAGTGGAAGGACAGTTAGCAATCAGCCCCAGCATTTT. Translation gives CASSGRTVSNQPQHF.

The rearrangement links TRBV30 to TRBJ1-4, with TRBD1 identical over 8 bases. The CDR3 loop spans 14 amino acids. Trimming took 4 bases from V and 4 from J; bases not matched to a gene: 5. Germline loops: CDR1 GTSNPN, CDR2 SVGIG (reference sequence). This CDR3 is CAWTAGTGNEKLFF. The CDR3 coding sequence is TGTGCCTGGACCGCGGGGACAGGTAATGAAAAACTGTTTTTT.

CDR3 region: CATSRDPGIGYEQYF. The CDR3 nucleotides are TGTGCCACCAGCAGAGATCCAGGGATAGGATACGAGCAGTACTTC. The rearrangement uses TRBV15 and TRBJ2-7; D is perhaps TRBD1 (5 bases). The germline CDR1 and CDR2 sequences are LNHNV and YYDKDF (reference sequence). Trimming shortened V by 0 bases and J by 4 bases, and 13 bases separated the two germline ends. This CDR3 region has 15 residues. Using reference TRBV15 and TRBJ2-7 for the parts outside the CDR3, the full variable domain is DAMVIQNPRYQVTQFGKPVTLSCSQTLNHNVMYWYQQKSSQAPKLLFHYYDKDFNNEADTPDNFQSRRPNTSFCFLDIRSPGLGDTAMYLCATSRDPGIGYEQYFGPGTRLTVT.

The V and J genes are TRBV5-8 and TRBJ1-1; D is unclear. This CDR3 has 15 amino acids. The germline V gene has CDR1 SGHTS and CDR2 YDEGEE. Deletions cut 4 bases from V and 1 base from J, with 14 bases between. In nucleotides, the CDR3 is TGTGCCAGCAGCCAGGAGGGATTGTGGAACACTGAAGCTTTCTTT. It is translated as CASSQEGLWNTEAFF.

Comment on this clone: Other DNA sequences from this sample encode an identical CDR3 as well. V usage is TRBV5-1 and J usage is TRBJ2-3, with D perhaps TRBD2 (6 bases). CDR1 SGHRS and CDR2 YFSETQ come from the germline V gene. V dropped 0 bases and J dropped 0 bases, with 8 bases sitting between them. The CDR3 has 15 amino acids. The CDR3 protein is CASSLVGLSTDTQYF. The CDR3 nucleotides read TGCGCCAGCAGCTTGGTTGGACTAAGCACAGATACGCAGTATTTT.

The DNA of the CDR3 is TGCGCCAGCAGCTTGGGAGCTAGCGGGATTCGGACGCCCTACGAGCAGTACTTC. Residues: CASSLGASGIRTPYEQYF. V is TRBV5-1 and J is TRBJ2-7; 9 positions match TRBD2. The CDR3 consists of 18 residues. The V and J ends lost 0 bases and 2 bases, in that order; junction bases with no gene match: 12. Germline assignment: CDR1 SGHRS and CDR2 YFSETQ.

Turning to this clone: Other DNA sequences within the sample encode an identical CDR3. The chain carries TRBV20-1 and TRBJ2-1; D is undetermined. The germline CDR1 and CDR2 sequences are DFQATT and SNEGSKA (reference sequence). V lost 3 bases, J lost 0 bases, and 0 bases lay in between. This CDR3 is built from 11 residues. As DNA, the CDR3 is TGCAGTGCTAGCTCCTACAATGAGCAGTTCTTC. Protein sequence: CSASSYNEQFF.

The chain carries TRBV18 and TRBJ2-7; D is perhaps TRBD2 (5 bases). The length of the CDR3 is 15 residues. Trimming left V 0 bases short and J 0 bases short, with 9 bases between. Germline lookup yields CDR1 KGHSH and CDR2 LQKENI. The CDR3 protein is CASSPPVGSSYEQYF. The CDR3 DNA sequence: TGTGCCAGCTCACCACCAGTTGGGAGCTCCTACGAGCAGTACTTC.

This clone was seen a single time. In nucleotides, the CDR3 is TGTGCCAGCAGTCCCCTGGACAGAAAGCCATACAATGAGCAGTTCTTC. It translates to CASSPLDRKPYNEQFF. The chain uses TRBV7-3 and TRBJ2-1; TRBD1 is a possible D gene (6 bases). Germline-derived CDR1 and CDR2 are SGHTA and FQGTGA. CDR3 length equals 16 residues. The germline V and J ends were trimmed by 6 bases and 4 bases, with 19 bases remaining between them.

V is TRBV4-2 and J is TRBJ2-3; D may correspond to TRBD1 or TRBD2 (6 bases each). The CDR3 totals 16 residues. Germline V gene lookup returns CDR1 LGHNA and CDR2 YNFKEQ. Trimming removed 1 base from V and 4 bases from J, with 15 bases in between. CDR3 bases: TGTGCCAGCAGCCAAGTTGTTCCGGGGGCCTCAGATACGCAGTATTTT. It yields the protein CASSQVVPGASDTQYF.

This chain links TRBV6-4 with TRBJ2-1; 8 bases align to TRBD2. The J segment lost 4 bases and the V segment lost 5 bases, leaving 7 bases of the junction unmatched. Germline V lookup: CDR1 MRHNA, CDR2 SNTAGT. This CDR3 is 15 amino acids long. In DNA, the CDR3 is TGTGCCAGCAGTTCCGGGACTAGATCATACAATGAGCAGTTCTTC. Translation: CASSSGTRSYNEQFF.

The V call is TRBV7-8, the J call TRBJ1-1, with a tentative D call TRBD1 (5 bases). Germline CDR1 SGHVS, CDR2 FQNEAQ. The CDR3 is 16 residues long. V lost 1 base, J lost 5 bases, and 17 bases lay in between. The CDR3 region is CASSLDFGGGATEAFF. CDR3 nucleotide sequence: TGTGCCAGCAGCTTAGATTTCGGGGGTGGGGCGACTGAAGCTTTCTTT.

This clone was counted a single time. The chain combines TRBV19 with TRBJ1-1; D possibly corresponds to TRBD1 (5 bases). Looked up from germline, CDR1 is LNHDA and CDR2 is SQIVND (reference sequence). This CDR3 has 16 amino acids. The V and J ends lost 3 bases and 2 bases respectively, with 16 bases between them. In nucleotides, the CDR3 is TGTGCCAGTAGTATCCGTTCCGGGACGGAAAACACTGAAGCTTTCTTT. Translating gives CASSIRSGTENTEAFF.

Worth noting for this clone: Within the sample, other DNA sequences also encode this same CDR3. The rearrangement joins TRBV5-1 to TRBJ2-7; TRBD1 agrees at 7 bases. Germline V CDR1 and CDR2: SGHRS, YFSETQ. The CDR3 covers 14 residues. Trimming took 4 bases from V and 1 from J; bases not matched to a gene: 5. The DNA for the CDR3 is TGCGCCAGCAGCCAAGACAGGGTTTCCTACGAGCAGTACTTC. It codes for CASSQDRVSYEQYF.

The CDR3 DNA is TGTGCCAGCTCACCACGCCAGACAGCCAACCAAGAGACCCAGTACTTC. Residues: CASSPRQTANQETQYF. The chain is built from TRBV18 and TRBJ2-5, with D maybe TRBD1 (5 bases). Germline CDR1 KGHSH, CDR2 LQKENI. Between the trimmed V and J ends, which lost 1 base and 0 bases, there was a span of 12 bases. This CDR3 is built from 16 residues.

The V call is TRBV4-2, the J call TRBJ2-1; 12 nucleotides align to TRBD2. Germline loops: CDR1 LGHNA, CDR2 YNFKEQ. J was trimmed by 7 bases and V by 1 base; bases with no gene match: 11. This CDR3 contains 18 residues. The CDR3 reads CASSQVGLAGGSANEQFF. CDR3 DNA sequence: TGTGCCAGCAGCCAAGTCGGGCTAGCGGGAGGGAGTGCAAATGAGCAGTTCTTC.

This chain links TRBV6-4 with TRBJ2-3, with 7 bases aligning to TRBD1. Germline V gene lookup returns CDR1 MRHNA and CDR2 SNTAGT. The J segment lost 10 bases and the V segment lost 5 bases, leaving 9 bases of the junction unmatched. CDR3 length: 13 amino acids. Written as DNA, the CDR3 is TGTGCCAGCAGTTTCGAGACAGGGACGCCGCAGTATTTT. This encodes CASSFETGTPQYF.